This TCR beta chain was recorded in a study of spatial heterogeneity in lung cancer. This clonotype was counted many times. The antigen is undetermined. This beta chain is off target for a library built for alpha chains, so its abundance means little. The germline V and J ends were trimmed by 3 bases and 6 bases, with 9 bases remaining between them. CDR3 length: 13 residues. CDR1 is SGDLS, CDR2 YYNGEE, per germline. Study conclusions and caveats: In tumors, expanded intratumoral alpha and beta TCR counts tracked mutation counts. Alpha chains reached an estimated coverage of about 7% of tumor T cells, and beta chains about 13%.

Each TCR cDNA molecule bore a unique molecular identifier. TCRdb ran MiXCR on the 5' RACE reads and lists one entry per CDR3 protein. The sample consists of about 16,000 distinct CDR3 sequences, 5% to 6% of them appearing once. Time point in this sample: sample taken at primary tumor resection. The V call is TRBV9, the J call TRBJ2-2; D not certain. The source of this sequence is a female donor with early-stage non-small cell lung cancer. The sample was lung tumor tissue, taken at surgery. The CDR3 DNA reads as TGTGCCAGCAGCGCCTCTAAGGCCGGGGAGCTGTTTTTT. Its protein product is CASSASKAGELFF.